The sequence of this T cell receptor (beta chain) was determined in a study of blood T cell repertoires in COVID-19. Only one count was recorded for this clone. Clinical history reported by participants formed the basis on which cohorts were assigned. The CDR3 extends over 15 amino acids. Trimming pared 2 bases from V and 6 bases from J, leaving 16 bases between. Germline V lookup: CDR1 SEHNR, CDR2 FQNEAQ (reference sequence). Clones were sequenced by immunoSEQ multiplex PCR, and TCRdb holds only the in-frame ones, with some missing. Among some 150,000 clones listed, roughly 84% were seen once. Source material: PBMCs or T cells enriched from blood (not recorded which). V usage is TRBV7-9 and J usage is TRBJ1-2; D remains unclear. This clonotype was sampled from a woman aged 50 to 65 who had been exposed to COVID-19. CDR3 DNA: TGTGCCAGCAGCTTAATCGCGAACCCTGGGCATGGCTACACCTTC. Protein sequence: CASSLIANPGHGYTF.